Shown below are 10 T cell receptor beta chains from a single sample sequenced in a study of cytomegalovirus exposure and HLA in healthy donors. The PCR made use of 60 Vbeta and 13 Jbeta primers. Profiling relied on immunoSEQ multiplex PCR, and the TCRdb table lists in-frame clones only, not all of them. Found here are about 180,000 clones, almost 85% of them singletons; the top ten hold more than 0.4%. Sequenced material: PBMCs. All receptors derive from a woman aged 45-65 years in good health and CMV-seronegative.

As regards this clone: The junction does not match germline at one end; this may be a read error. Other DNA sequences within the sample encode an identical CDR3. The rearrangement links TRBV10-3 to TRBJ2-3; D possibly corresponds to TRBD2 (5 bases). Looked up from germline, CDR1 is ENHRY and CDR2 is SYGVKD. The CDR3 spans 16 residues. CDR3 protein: CAISESTTDSTDTQYF. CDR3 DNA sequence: TGTGCCATCAGTGAGTCGACTACAGACTCCACAGATACGCAGTACTTT.

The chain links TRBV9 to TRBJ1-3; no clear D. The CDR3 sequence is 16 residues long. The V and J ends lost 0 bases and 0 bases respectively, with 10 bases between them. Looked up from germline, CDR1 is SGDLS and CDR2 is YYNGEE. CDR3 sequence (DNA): TGTGCCAGCAGCGTAGGAGGGAGTTTCTCTGGAAACACCATATATTTT. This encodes CASSVGGSFSGNTIYF.

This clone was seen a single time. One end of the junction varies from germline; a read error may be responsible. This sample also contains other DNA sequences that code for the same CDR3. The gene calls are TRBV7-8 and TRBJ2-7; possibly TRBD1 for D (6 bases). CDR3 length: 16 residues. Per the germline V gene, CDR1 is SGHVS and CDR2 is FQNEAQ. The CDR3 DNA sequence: TGTGCCAGCAGCCGCGGACAGCTATGGGAGCACTACGAGCAGTACTTT. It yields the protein CASSRGQLWEHYEQYF.

The CDR3 DNA is TGTGCCAGCAGTTTTATGAGCTCCTACAATGAGCAGTTCTTC. It encodes CASSFMSSYNEQFF. The rearrangement uses TRBV27 and TRBJ2-1; D uncertain. The germline gives CDR1 MNHEY, CDR2 SMNVEV (reference sequence). Trimming took off 3 bases at V and 0 bases at J, with 6 bases between the two ends. This CDR3 spans 14 amino acids.

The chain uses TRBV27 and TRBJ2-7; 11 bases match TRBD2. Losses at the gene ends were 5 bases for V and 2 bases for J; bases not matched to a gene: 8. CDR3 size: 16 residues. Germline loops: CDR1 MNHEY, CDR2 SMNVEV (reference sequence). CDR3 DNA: TGTGCCAGCAGTCATACTAGCGGGAGAACAGCCTACGAGCAGTACTTC. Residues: CASSHTSGRTAYEQYF.

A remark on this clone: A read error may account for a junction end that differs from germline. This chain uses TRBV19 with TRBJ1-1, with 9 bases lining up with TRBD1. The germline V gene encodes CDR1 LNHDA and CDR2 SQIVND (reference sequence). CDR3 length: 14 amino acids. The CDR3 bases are TGTGCCAGTAAGGACAGGGGCGCGTCTCCTGAAGCTCTCTTT. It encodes CASKDRGASPEALF.

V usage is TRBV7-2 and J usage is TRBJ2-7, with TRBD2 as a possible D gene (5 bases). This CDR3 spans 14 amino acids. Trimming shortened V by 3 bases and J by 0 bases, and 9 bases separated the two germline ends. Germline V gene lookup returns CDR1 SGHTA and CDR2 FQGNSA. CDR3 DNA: TGTGCCAGCAGCTTCGGGGTCAGCTCCTACGAGCAGTACTTC. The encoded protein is CASSFGVSSYEQYF.

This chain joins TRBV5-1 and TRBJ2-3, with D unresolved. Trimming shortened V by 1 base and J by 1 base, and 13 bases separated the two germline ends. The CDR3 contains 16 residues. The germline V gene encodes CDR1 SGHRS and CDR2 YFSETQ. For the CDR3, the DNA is TGCGCCAGCAGCTTGTTGCCCCCCCCGGGCACAGATACGCAGTATTTT. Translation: CASSLLPPPGTDTQYF.

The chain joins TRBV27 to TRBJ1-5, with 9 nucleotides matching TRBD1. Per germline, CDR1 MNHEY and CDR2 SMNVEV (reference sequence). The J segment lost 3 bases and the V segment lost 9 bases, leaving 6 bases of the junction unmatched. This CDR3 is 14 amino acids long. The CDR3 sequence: CASRTGEDNQPQHF. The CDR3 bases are TGTGCCAGTCGGACAGGGGAAGACAATCAGCCCCAGCATTTT.

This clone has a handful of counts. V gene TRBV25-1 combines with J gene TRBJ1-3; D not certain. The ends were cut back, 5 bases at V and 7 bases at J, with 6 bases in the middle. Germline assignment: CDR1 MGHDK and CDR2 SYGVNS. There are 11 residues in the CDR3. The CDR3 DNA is TGTGCCAGCAGTATGTCGAACACCATATATTTT. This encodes CASSMSNTIYF. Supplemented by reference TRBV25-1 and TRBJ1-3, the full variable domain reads EADIYQTPRYLVIGTGKKITLECSQTMGHDKMYWYQQDPGMELHLIHYSYGVNSTEKGDLSSESTVSRIRTEHFPLTLESARPSHTSQYLCASSMSNTIYFGEGSWLTVV.